The entry below describes one TCR beta chain. Antigen: not known. The record originates from a study of identical twins. Looked up from germline, CDR1 is SEHNR and CDR2 is FQNEAQ (reference sequence). The CDR3 loop spans 16 amino acids. V was trimmed by 0 bases and J by 6 bases, leaving 15 bases between them. TCRdb ran MiXCR on the 5' RACE reads and lists one entry per CDR3 protein. The data hold around 1.7 million distinct CDR3 sequences, with about 32% observed a single time. Overall study results and limits: Memory repertoires showed no such pattern, whereas abundant cord blood beta clonotypes carried fewer insertions.

The receptor was derived from a newborn girl in good health. Sequenced: cord blood. V is TRBV7-9 and J is TRBJ1-3, with D unresolved. Here the CDR3 DNA reads TGTGCCAGCAGCTTAGCGTACCAGGCCCCCCTAAACACCATATATTTT. The encoded protein is CASSLAYQAPLNTIYF.